The 32 T cell receptor beta chains presented below share a single source sample, sequenced in a study of T cell responses to AZD1222 COVID-19 vaccine. The method was immunoSEQ multiplex PCR; TCRdb's version includes in-frame clones alone and lacks a portion of them. The data show over 100,000 clones, around nine tenths seen once. This specimen was peripheral blood, taken 28 days after the second dose of the MenACWY control vaccine. The receptors come from an adult who received the MenACWY meningococcal vaccine as a control.

The chain uses TRBV9 and TRBJ2-2; D is ambiguous. The CDR3 spans 15 residues. The V end lost 1 base, the J end lost 1 base, and 8 bases lay between the germline ends. Germline CDR1 SGDLS, CDR2 YYNGEE. Written as DNA, the CDR3 is TGTGCCAGCAGCGTATTACCAGGGAACACCGGGGAGCTGTTTTTT. This encodes CASSVLPGNTGELFF.

The rearrangement links TRBV19 to TRBJ1-3; 7 nucleotides align to TRBD1. The CDR3 length is 16 residues. The germline CDR1 and CDR2 sequences are LNHDA and SQIVND (reference sequence). Trimming cost V 3 bases and J 1 base; bases outside gene matches: 6. The CDR3 DNA is TGTGCCAGTAGTATCCGCACAGGGGCATCTGGAAACACCATATATTTT. Its translation: CASSIRTGASGNTIYF.

This clone was seen only a few times. The chain couples TRBV11-2 to TRBJ1-2; TRBD1 agrees at 8 bases. Germline assignment: CDR1 SGHAT and CDR2 FQNNGV. The CDR3 loop spans 15 amino acids. V lost 4 bases to trimming and J lost 5 bases; unmatched junction nucleotides: 9. CDR3 protein: CASSSVGQGRYGYTF. The CDR3 nucleotides read TGTGCCAGCAGCTCAGTTGGACAGGGAAGGTATGGCTACACCTTC. Full variable domain (missing parts from reference TRBV11-2 and TRBJ1-2): EAGVAQSPRYKIIEKRQSVAFWCNPISGHATLYWYQQILGQGPKLLIQFQNNGVVDDSQLPKDRFSAERLKGVDSTLKIQPAKLEDSAVYLCASSSVGQGRYGYTFGSGTRLTVV.

This clone was observed a handful of times. V gene TRBV24-1 combines with J gene TRBJ2-1, with 9 positions matching TRBD1. Trimming took 4 bases from V and 2 from J; bases not matched to a gene: 2. The germline V gene has CDR1 KGHDR and CDR2 SFDVKD. CDR3 length: 15 amino acids. The CDR3 region is CATSDWDRAYNEQFF. The CDR3 region has the DNA TGTGCCACCAGTGACTGGGACAGGGCCTACAATGAGCAGTTCTTC.

The chain uses TRBV28 and TRBJ1-2, with a tentative D call TRBD1 (5 bases). CDR3 length equals 13 residues. Germline CDR1 is MDHEN and CDR2 is SYDVKM. V dropped 9 bases and J dropped 5 bases, with 16 bases sitting between them. CDR3 in DNA: TGTGCCAGTACCACAGGACAACCATATGGCTACACCTTC. Translated, it gives CASTTGQPYGYTF.

The chain has TRBV7-2 and TRBJ1-2, with a weak D call TRBD1 (6 bases). V dropped 2 bases and J dropped 5 bases, with 15 bases sitting between them. Germline assignment: CDR1 SGHTA and CDR2 FQGNSA. The CDR3 spans 15 residues. The CDR3 nucleotides are TGTGCCAGCAGCTTACGTGTGGGGGCGGAATATGGCTACACCTTC. This gives the protein CASSLRVGAEYGYTF.

This chain joins TRBV21-1 and TRBJ2-7; no check of the table's D call, TRBD2, against the DNA was made. TRBV21-1 is a pseudogene locus. The CDR3 contains 15 residues. CDR3 sequence reads: CASTQPPGRDYEQYF. For the CDR3, the DNA is TGTGCCAGCACCCAACCCCCGGGGAGGGATTACGAGCAGTACTTC.

The V gene is TRBV5-8, the J gene TRBJ2-7; D not certain. The germline gives CDR1 SGHTS, CDR2 YDEGEE. This CDR3 spans 15 amino acids. V lost 1 base, J lost 4 bases, and 15 bases lay in between. The chain's CDR3 is CASSLLRGWDYEQYF. The CDR3 DNA sequence: TGTGCCAGCAGCTTGTTACGAGGCTGGGATTACGAGCAGTACTTC.

The chain is built from TRBV3-1 (or the pseudogene TRBV3-2) and TRBJ2-7; no reliable D call. V was pared by 7 bases and J by 3 bases, with 13 bases between. Germline V gene sequence: CDR1 LGHDT, CDR2 YNNKEL (reference sequence). The CDR3 has 13 residues. The CDR3 DNA is TGTGCCAGCACCCCGCCCGGCGGCTACGAGCAGTACTTC. The encoded protein is CASTPPGGYEQYF.

This chain connects TRBV7-6 to TRBJ2-7, with no clear D. The V end was cut by 1 base, the J end by 2 bases, with 9 bases between. The CDR3 extends over 14 amino acids. Germline values: CDR1 SGHVS, CDR2 FNYEAQ. The CDR3 here is CASSLDGRTYEQYF. The CDR3 DNA reads as TGTGCCAGCAGCTTAGATGGCAGGACCTACGAGCAGTACTTC.

This chain joins TRBV2 and TRBJ1-1; D might be TRBD1 (6 bases). V lost 7 bases to trimming and J lost 6 bases, with 12 bases between them. Per the germline V gene, CDR1 is SNHLY and CDR2 is FYNNEI. The CDR3 extends over 12 amino acids. The CDR3 DNA is TGTGCCAGCAACCCCGACAGGTCTGAAGCTTTCTTT. This codes for CASNPDRSEAFF.

The rearrangement links TRBV9 to TRBJ2-5; D is unresolved. Germline V gene lookup returns CDR1 SGDLS and CDR2 YYNGEE. CDR3 length: 14 residues. With 0 bases removed from V and 1 base from J, the gap between germline ends came to 7 bases. CDR3 sequence: CASSVDSSQETQYF. Written as DNA, the CDR3 is TGTGCCAGCAGCGTAGACAGCTCCCAAGAGACCCAGTACTTC.

The chain links TRBV12-5 to TRBJ2-7, with 7 nucleotides matching TRBD2. V trimming: 5 bases; J trimming: 3 bases; junction bases outside the gene matches: 13. Germline loops: CDR1 LGHNT, CDR2 FRNRAP. CDR3 length equals 16 residues. CDR3 amino acids: CASGLPGGTTIYEQYF. Written as DNA, the CDR3 is TGTGCTAGTGGTCTTCCGGGGGGAACCACAATCTACGAGCAGTACTTC.

V and J are TRBV18 and TRBJ1-6; 12 bases map to TRBD1. The CDR3 is made up of 16 amino acids. Germline-derived CDR1 and CDR2 are KGHSH and LQKENI. After removal of 4 bases from V and 8 bases from J, the junction contained 6 bases not matched to a gene. The CDR3 loop is CASSQGTGGFDSPLHF. The CDR3 nucleotides are TGTGCCAGCTCACAGGGGACAGGGGGCTTCGATTCACCCCTCCACTTT.

The chain combines TRBV30 with TRBJ1-6, with 7 positions matching TRBD1. This CDR3 comprises 14 residues. Germline V gives CDR1 GTSNPN, CDR2 SVGIG (reference sequence). The ends lost 2 bases at V and 7 bases at J; junction bases unmatched: 5. Written as DNA, the CDR3 is TGTGCCTGGAGTACGGGACAGACGAATTCACCCCTCCACTTT. The encoded protein is CAWSTGQTNSPLHF.

The V and J genes are TRBV27 and TRBJ1-6; TRBD1 agrees at 9 bases. Germline CDR1 is MNHEY and CDR2 is SMNVEV (reference sequence). Trimming at V came to 8 bases and at J to 7 bases, leaving 9 bases not matched to a gene. CDR3 length: 15 residues. CDR3 bases: TGTGCCAGCCAGTACAGGGGGCAGGGGAATTCACCCCTCCACTTT. Translated, it gives CASQYRGQGNSPLHF.

This chain joins TRBV6-6 and TRBJ1-3; 12 bases align to TRBD1. CDR1 is MNHNY, CDR2 SVGAGI, per germline (reference sequence). The CDR3 runs 18 residues. V gave up 5 bases and J gave up 4 bases; unmatched junction bases: 12. The CDR3 loop reads CASSLGGTGGQSGNTIYF. Here the CDR3 DNA reads TGTGCCAGCAGTCTCGGGGGGACAGGGGGCCAGTCAGGAAACACCATATATTTT.

This clone was counted a few times. CDR3 sequence: CATSRAGTGVRGYTF. CDR3 in DNA: TGTGCCACCAGCAGAGCCGGGACAGGGGTGCGAGGCTACACCTTC. The chain recombines TRBV15 with TRBJ1-2; the match to TRBD1 covers 10 bases. In germline, CDR1 is LNHNV, CDR2 YYDKDF (reference sequence). CDR3 length: 15 residues. V was pared by 1 base and J by 8 bases, with 7 bases of the junction left unmatched.

The chain combines TRBV5-1 with TRBJ1-2, with D possibly being TRBD1 (5 bases). There are 15 residues in the CDR3. Germline CDR1 SGHRS, CDR2 YFSETQ. The V end lost 2 bases, the J end lost 3 bases, and 14 bases lay between the germline ends. The CDR3 reads CASSLGRTLDYGYTF. The CDR3 DNA follows: TGCGCCAGCAGCTTAGGGAGGACATTGGACTATGGCTACACCTTC. The full variable domain, rest sourced from reference TRBV5-1 and TRBJ1-2, is KAGVTQTPRYLIKTRGQQVTLSCSPISGHRSVSWYQQTPGQGLQFLFEYFSETQRNKGNFPGRFSGRQFSNSRSEMNVSTLELGDSALYLCASSLGRTLDYGYTFGSGTRLTVV.

The chain employs TRBV5-1 and TRBJ2-2; D gene unclear. This CDR3 has 15 residues. The V end was cut by 5 bases, the J end by 2 bases, with 13 bases between. Per the germline V gene, CDR1 is SGHRS and CDR2 is YFSETQ. The CDR3 DNA sequence: TGCGCCAGCAGTATAAACGGGCCAAACACCGGGGAGCTGTTTTTT. As protein: CASSINGPNTGELFF.

In its sample, this clone was seen once. The V gene is TRBV21-1, the J gene TRBJ2-7; the listed D gene, TRBD1, was not tested against the DNA. TRBV21-1 is marked as a pseudogene. This CDR3 spans 15 amino acids. The CDR3: CASSKGTDLTYEQYF. Here the CDR3 DNA reads TGTGCCAGCAGCAAAGGGACAGACTTAACCTACGAGCAGTACTTC.

The chain links TRBV5-6 to TRBJ2-7, with D unclear. CDR1 and CDR2 from the germline V gene are SGHDT and YYEEEE. The V end was cut by 1 base, the J end by 7 bases, with 9 bases between. The CDR3 is 12 residues long. The CDR3 DNA follows: TGTGCCAGCAGCTTGAACTCAGTAGAGCAGTACTTC. This sequence encodes CASSLNSVEQYF.

The chain couples TRBV18 to TRBJ2-2, with 10 bases aligning to TRBD1. The CDR3 has 18 residues. The germline V gene has CDR1 KGHSH and CDR2 LQKENI. The V segment lost 0 bases and the J segment 4 bases; nucleotides outside the gene matches: 8. The CDR3 DNA follows: TGTGCCAGCTCACCACCAGGACAGGGGGTTAAAGGCACCGGGGAGCTGTTTTTT. Translating it yields CASSPPGQGVKGTGELFF.

This clone ranks as medium-sized (0.01 to 0.1%). V usage is TRBV3-1 (or the pseudogene TRBV3-2) and J usage is TRBJ1-2; D ambiguous. The ends were cut back, 3 bases at V and 4 bases at J, with 24 bases in the middle. The CDR3 is 18 residues long. Germline CDR1 reads LGHDT; CDR2 reads YNNKEL (reference sequence). Here the CDR3 reads CASSHMYERSRLLYGYTF. The CDR3 DNA reads TGTGCCAGCAGCCATATGTATGAGAGGTCTCGCCTTCTCTATGGCTACACCTTC.

This clone was recorded a few times. The V call is TRBV5-1, the J call TRBJ1-2; D not certain. V gave up 0 bases and J gave up 4 bases, with 10 bases separating them. This CDR3 is 14 amino acids long. Per the germline V gene, CDR1 is SGHRS and CDR2 is YFSETQ. The DNA for the CDR3 is TGCGCCAGCAGCTTGGAGGCGTCCGTCTATGGCTACACCTTC. Residues: CASSLEASVYGYTF.

The chain recombines TRBV28 with TRBJ2-1, with TRBD2 matching 14 bases. The CDR3 has 20 residues. CDR1 and CDR2 from the germline V gene are MDHEN and SYDVKM. With V trimmed by 5 bases and J by 4 bases, 16 bases remained unmatched. For the CDR3, the DNA is TGTGCCAGCAGTGGGTTGGGACTAGCGGGGGCGACCGACGAATACAATGAGCAGTTCTTC. It codes for CASSGLGLAGATDEYNEQFF. Full variable domain (missing parts from reference TRBV28 and TRBJ2-1): DVKVTQSSRYLVKRTGEKVFLECVQDMDHENMFWYRQDPGLGLRLIYFSYDVKMKEKGDIPEGYSVSREKKERFSLILESASTNQTSMYLCASSGLGLAGATDEYNEQFFGPGTRLTVL.

CDR3 coding DNA: TGTGCCTGGAGTGTGGCAGGGTCCCAGGGGGGACTGTTTTTT. Translated, it gives CAWSVAGSQGGLFF. The rearrangement links TRBV30 to TRBJ1-4, with 7 bases that match TRBD1. The CDR3 runs 14 residues. Per germline, CDR1 GTSNPN and CDR2 SVGIG (reference sequence). With V trimmed by 0 bases and J by 13 bases, 11 bases remained unmatched. The variable domain in full, with the rest retrieved from reference TRBV30 and TRBJ1-4, is SQTIHQWPATLVQPVGSPLSLECTVEGTSNPNLYWYRQAAGRGLQLLFYSVGIGQISSEVPQNLSASRPQDRQFILSSKKLLLSDSGFYLCAWSVAGSQGGLFFGSGTQLSVL.

This sequence joins TRBV28 and TRBJ2-2; TRBD1 agrees at 10 bases. CDR1 and CDR2 from the germline V gene are MDHEN and SYDVKM. V was clipped by 6 bases and J by 7 bases; unmatched bases: 11. CDR3 length equals 16 residues. CDR3 DNA: TGTGCCAGCAGCCAGATGACAGGGGGCTATGGCGGGGAGCTGTTTTTT. It yields the protein CASSQMTGGYGGELFF.

The V gene is TRBV3-1 (or the pseudogene TRBV3-2), the J gene TRBJ2-2, with D possibly TRBD1 on 5 matching bases. V shed 4 bases and J shed 5 bases, with 20 bases lying between them. Germline V gene data show CDR1 as LGHDT and CDR2 as YNNKEL (reference sequence). This CDR3 is built from 17 residues. Written as DNA, the CDR3 is TGTGCCAGCAGCCTAACCTACGGACGGACATCTACCGGGGAGCTGTTTTTT. Translation: CASSLTYGRTSTGELFF.

The chain couples TRBV25-1 to TRBJ2-5; D is perhaps TRBD1 (5 bases). The germline V gene has CDR1 MGHDK and CDR2 SYGVNS. V lost 5 bases and J lost 2, with 12 bases in between. The CDR3 totals 14 residues. The CDR3 sequence is CASSPRTKQETQYF. The CDR3 bases are TGTGCCAGCAGTCCCAGGACAAAACAAGAGACCCAGTACTTC.

This clone was found once. CDR3 bases: TGTGCCACCAGCAGTCAGGGGGTGTCGAACACCGGGGAGCTGTTTTTT. It is translated as CATSSQGVSNTGELFF. J is TRBJ2-2 and V is TRBV15, with 7 bases lining up with TRBD1. Germline assignment: CDR1 LNHNV and CDR2 YYDKDF (reference sequence). This CDR3 contains 16 residues. The V and J ends lost 3 bases and 0 bases, in that order; junction bases with no gene match: 4.

This clone has ten or more counts. The CDR3 sequence is CASSEIFLLAVDYEQYF. The CDR3 coding sequence is TGTGCCAGCAGTGAGATCTTTTTACTAGCGGTAGATTACGAGCAGTACTTC. The chain combines TRBV2 with TRBJ2-7; 8 bases align to TRBD2. V lost 3 bases and J lost 4; bases outside the gene matches: 14. The V gene's germline CDR1 is SNHLY and CDR2 FYNNEI. The CDR3 sequence is 17 residues long.